The 15 T cell receptor beta chains in this list originate from one sample, sequenced in a study of blood T cell repertoires in COVID-19. Libraries were prepared by immunoSEQ multiplex PCR; TCRdb keeps only in-frame clonotypes and omits some of them. This sample has about 190,000 clones; around 80% occur once, and the top ten carry about 3%. The specimen was peripheral blood. The source of these receptors is an elderly woman with active or convalescent COVID-19.

The chain couples TRBV4-2 to TRBJ2-3, with 7 bases fitting TRBD2. Trimming at V came to 4 bases and at J to 3 bases, leaving 10 bases not matched to a gene. Germline loops: CDR1 LGHNA, CDR2 YNFKEQ. The CDR3 runs to 16 residues. CDR3 region: CASSRLGSGETDTQYF. CDR3 sequence (DNA): TGTGCCAGCAGCCGGCTTGGCAGCGGGGAGACAGATACGCAGTATTTT.

This clone was observed a handful of times. This CDR3 reads CATSRDRRLGNTIYF. The CDR3 nucleotides read TGTGCCACCAGCAGAGACAGGAGGCTGGGAAACACCATATATTTT. The chain joins TRBV15 to TRBJ1-3; no clear D. Germline-derived CDR1 and CDR2 are LNHNV and YYDKDF (reference sequence). There are 15 residues in the CDR3. V was trimmed by 0 bases and J by 4 bases, leaving 10 bases between them.

The V gene is TRBV7-8, the J gene TRBJ1-6; 7 positions agree with TRBD1. V trimming: 4 bases; J trimming: 6 bases; junction bases outside the gene matches: 6. Germline V CDR1 and CDR2: SGHVS, FQNEAQ. The CDR3 contains 15 residues. Written as DNA, the CDR3 is TGTGCCAGCAGCTCACAGGGGACCGGTAATTCACCCCTCCACTTT. Amino acids: CASSSQGTGNSPLHF.

The CDR3 bases are TGTGCCTGGATGTTAGCGGGGGGGATAGATACGCAGTATTTT. This translates into CAWMLAGGIDTQYF. V and J are TRBV30 and TRBJ2-3; 11 nucleotides agree with TRBD2. V was clipped by 4 bases and J by 5 bases; unmatched bases: 5. Per germline, CDR1 GTSNPN and CDR2 SVGIG (reference sequence). The CDR3 has 14 residues. The full variable domain, rest sourced from reference TRBV30 and TRBJ2-3, is SQTIHQWPATLVQPVGSPLSLECTVEGTSNPNLYWYRQAAGRGLQLLFYSVGIGQISSEVPQNLSASRPQDRQFILSSKKLLLSDSGFYLCAWMLAGGIDTQYFGPGTRLTVL.

The chain joins TRBV29-1 to TRBJ1-1; tentative D call: TRBD1 (6 bases). V lost 3 bases, J lost 1 base, and 12 bases lay in between. The CDR3 loop spans 14 amino acids. Germline loops: CDR1 SQVTM, CDR2 ANQGSEA. The CDR3 protein is CSVEQNRENTEAFF. The CDR3 coding sequence is TGCAGCGTTGAGCAAAACAGGGAGAACACTGAAGCTTTCTTT.

This chain uses TRBV5-1 with TRBJ2-1, with 7 bases identical to TRBD1. The CDR3 has 14 residues. Germline values: CDR1 SGHRS, CDR2 YFSETQ. Trimming at V came to 4 bases and at J to 1 base, leaving 2 bases not matched to a gene. The CDR3 DNA sequence: TGCGCCAGCAGCCCGGACAGGTCCTACAATGAGCAGTTCTTC. Its translation: CASSPDRSYNEQFF. The variable domain in full, completed from reference TRBV5-1 and TRBJ2-1, reads KAGVTQTPRYLIKTRGQQVTLSCSPISGHRSVSWYQQTPGQGLQFLFEYFSETQRNKGNFPGRFSGRQFSNSRSEMNVSTLELGDSALYLCASSPDRSYNEQFFGPGTRLTVL.

The chain employs TRBV5-1 and TRBJ1-2; the D gene is possibly TRBD1 (6 bases). This CDR3 is built from 15 residues. Between the trimmed V and J ends, which lost 1 base and 8 bases, there was a span of 18 bases. Germline V gene lookup returns CDR1 SGHRS and CDR2 YFSETQ. The CDR3, as DNA: TGCGCCAGCAGCTTGTTTGAGGACAGCCCTTGGGGCTACACCTTC. It encodes CASSLFEDSPWGYTF.

The V gene is TRBV7-2, the J gene TRBJ2-1, with TRBD1 matching 7 bases. The germline V gene encodes CDR1 SGHTA and CDR2 FQGNSA. The ends lost 2 bases at V and 2 bases at J; junction bases unmatched: 3. The CDR3 length is 15 residues. This chain's CDR3 is CASSLLQGTYNEQFF. The CDR3 DNA is TGTGCCAGCAGCTTATTACAGGGGACCTACAATGAGCAGTTCTTC.

This clone was recorded only once. In DNA form, the CDR3 reads TGTGCCAGCAGCGCCCAACAGGGGATAACAGCTTTCTTT. Translated, it gives CASSAQQGITAFF. The genes are TRBV9 and TRBJ1-1, with TRBD1 matching 7 bases. V lost 3 bases, J lost 10 bases, and 9 bases stayed unmatched. The CDR3 extends over 13 amino acids. In germline, CDR1 is SGDLS, CDR2 YYNGEE.

The table lists this clone with a count of one. The gene calls are TRBV6-5 and TRBJ2-5; 11 bases map to TRBD1. The CDR3 covers 13 residues. V was pared by 9 bases and J by 7 bases, with 7 bases of the junction left unmatched. From germline, CDR1 is MNHEY and CDR2 SVGAGI. The CDR3 is CASTMGQGGTQYF. As DNA, the CDR3 is TGTGCCAGTACCATGGGACAGGGGGGGACCCAGTACTTC.

The chain uses TRBV6-6 and TRBJ1-2, with TRBD1 matching 8 bases. Germline-derived CDR1 and CDR2 are MNHNY and SVGAGI (reference sequence). J was trimmed by 5 bases and V by 7 bases; bases with no gene match: 12. The CDR3 sequence is 15 residues long. The CDR3 is CASNQLTQGAYGYTF. CDR3 DNA sequence: TGTGCCAGCAACCAACTCACGCAGGGGGCATATGGCTACACCTTC.

V usage is TRBV9 and J usage is TRBJ2-2; possibly TRBD2 for D (7 bases). Looked up from germline, CDR1 is SGDLS and CDR2 is YYNGEE. The CDR3 length is 15 residues. Between the trimmed V and J ends, which lost 4 bases and 4 bases, there was a span of 14 bases. CDR3: CASSQGGGPTGELFF. The CDR3 DNA sequence: TGTGCCAGCAGCCAAGGCGGGGGCCCCACCGGGGAGCTGTTTTTT.

This clone was recorded a few times. This chain joins TRBV4-2 and TRBJ1-5, with TRBD1 identical over 8 bases. The CDR3 covers 16 residues. V dropped 0 bases and J dropped 3; count of bases not matched to a gene: 4. Germline values: CDR1 LGHNA, CDR2 YNFKEQ. Here the CDR3 DNA reads TGTGCCAGCAGCCAAGATGCAGGGGGCGTCAATCAGCCCCAGCATTTT. The encoded protein is CASSQDAGGVNQPQHF.

The rearrangement uses TRBV4-3 and TRBJ1-5; tentative D call: TRBD1 (6 bases). CDR1 and CDR2 (germline): LGHNA, YSLEER. This CDR3 region has 16 residues. V was pared by 2 bases and J by 3 bases, with 14 bases between. The CDR3 region is CASSQSQAGVNQPQHF. CDR3 nucleotide sequence: TGCGCCAGCAGCCAAAGTCAAGCAGGGGTCAATCAGCCCCAGCATTTT.

V gene TRBV27 combines with J gene TRBJ1-1, with TRBD1 matching over 9 bases. The CDR3 has 16 residues. Germline CDR1 is MNHEY and CDR2 is SMNVEV (reference sequence). J was trimmed by 6 bases and V by 0 bases; bases with no gene match: 8. The CDR3 loop is CASSLSLDRGGSEAFF. The CDR3 bases are TGTGCCAGCAGTTTATCCCTTGACAGGGGGGGGTCTGAAGCTTTCTTT.